Below, 8 T cell receptor beta chains from the same sample are listed, as sequenced in a study of neurological immune-mediated disorders. TCRdb re-called the 5' RACE reads with MiXCR, one entry per CDR3 protein. The sample contains under 50,000 distinct CDR3 sequences, around 25% of which appear only once. The source material was PBMCs. Receptors originate from a woman aged 70-85 years in good health.

The chain carries TRBV7-9 and TRBJ2-2, with TRBD2 identical over 9 bases. Germline V gene lookup returns CDR1 SEHNR and CDR2 FQNEAQ (reference sequence). The CDR3 covers 14 residues. The J segment lost 9 bases and the V segment lost 8 bases, leaving 10 bases of the junction unmatched. The CDR3 region has the DNA TGTGCCAGCTCCCAGCTAGCGGGACCCTGGGAGCTGTTTTTT. Its protein product is CASSQLAGPWELFF.

The table lists this clonotype with many counts. The chain has TRBV5-1 and TRBJ2-3; D might be TRBD1 or TRBD2, each matching 5 bases. Per germline, CDR1 SGHRS and CDR2 YFSETQ. This CDR3 is built from 19 residues. Trimming took 1 base from V and 2 from J, leaving 23 bases between them. The CDR3 is CASSLWANWSSGATDTQYF. The DNA of the CDR3 is TGCGCCAGCAGCTTGTGGGCTAACTGGTCATCCGGGGCCACAGATACGCAGTATTTT.

In this sample, this clonotype turned up many times. This chain joins TRBV10-3 and TRBJ2-5; 14 bases are a match to TRBD2. Germline V lookup: CDR1 ENHRY, CDR2 SYGVKD. This CDR3 has 15 amino acids. Germline trimming cut 10 bases from V and 4 bases from J; bases unmatched to any gene: 8. Here the CDR3 reads CATKTSGRAGETQYF. In DNA, the CDR3 is TGTGCCACCAAGACTAGCGGGAGGGCCGGAGAGACCCAGTACTTC.

This clonotype was counted many times. The V and J genes are TRBV5-1 and TRBJ2-3, with 10 bases identical to TRBD2. The germline V gene has CDR1 SGHRS and CDR2 YFSETQ. V lost 4 bases to trimming and J lost 0 bases; unmatched junction nucleotides: 8. This CDR3 has 17 residues. The DNA of the CDR3 is TGCGCCAGCAGCGCACTACCGACTAGCGGGAGCACAGATACGCAGTATTTT. Translation gives CASSALPTSGSTDTQYF.

This clonotype has a count of ten or more. V and J are TRBV3-1 and TRBJ2-7, with unresolved D. Trimming removed 0 bases at V and 5 bases at J, with 5 bases between. The CDR3 is made up of 12 amino acids. CDR1 and CDR2 (germline): LGHDT, YNNKEL (reference sequence). CDR3 nucleotide sequence: TGTGCCAGCAGCCAAGATACGGACGAGCAGTACTTC. It codes for CASSQDTDEQYF.

This clonotype has at least ten counts. The V gene is TRBV3-1, the J gene TRBJ1-1; maybe TRBD1 (6 bases). V lost 6 bases and J 5 bases, leaving 13 bases between the germline ends. The CDR3 runs to 13 residues. CDR1 and CDR2 from the germline V gene are LGHDT and YNNKEL (reference sequence). The CDR3 reads CASRGTYETEAFF. CDR3 coding DNA: TGTGCCAGCAGAGGGACATATGAAACTGAAGCTTTCTTT.

This clonotype came up many times. Written as DNA, the CDR3 is TGCAGTGCTAGAGAAGGTTCAGCTGTTGAAGCTTTCTTT. This encodes CSAREGSAVEAFF. V and J are TRBV20-1 and TRBJ1-1; D unclear. The CDR3 contains 13 residues. Trimming removed 0 bases at V and 7 bases at J, with 12 bases between. CDR1 is DFQATT and CDR2 is SNEGSKA in the germline V gene (reference sequence).

This clonotype has at least ten counts. The chain joins TRBV7-6 to TRBJ2-7; D not resolved. CDR1 and CDR2 from the germline V gene are SGHVS and FNYEAQ. With 5 bases removed from V and 7 bases from J, the gap between germline ends came to 15 bases. This CDR3 is 13 amino acids long. The CDR3, as DNA: TGTGCCAGCAGCAGCGCGACCTGGGGAGAGCAGTACTTC. This encodes CASSSATWGEQYF.